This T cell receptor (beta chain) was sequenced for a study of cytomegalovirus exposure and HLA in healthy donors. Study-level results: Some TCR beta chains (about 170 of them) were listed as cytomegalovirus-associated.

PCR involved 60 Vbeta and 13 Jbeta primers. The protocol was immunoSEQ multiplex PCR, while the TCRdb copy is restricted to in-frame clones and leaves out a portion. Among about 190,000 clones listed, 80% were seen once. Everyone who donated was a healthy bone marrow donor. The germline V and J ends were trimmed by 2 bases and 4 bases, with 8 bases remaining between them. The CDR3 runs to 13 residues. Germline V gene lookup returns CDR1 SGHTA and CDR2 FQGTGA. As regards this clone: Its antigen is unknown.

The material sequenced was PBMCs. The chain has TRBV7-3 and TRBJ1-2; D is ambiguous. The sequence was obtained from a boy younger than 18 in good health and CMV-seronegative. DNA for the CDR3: TGTGCCAGCAGCTTACCAGGCCTCTATGGCTACACCTTC. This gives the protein CASSLPGLYGYTF.